The source of this TCR beta chain is a study of cytomegalovirus exposure and HLA in healthy donors. This CDR3 spans 15 amino acids. The ends lost 4 bases at V and 8 bases at J; junction bases unmatched: 10. Germline V CDR1 and CDR2: MNHEY, SMNVEV (reference sequence). Study-level findings and limits: The study put 150 or so TCR beta chains on its list as cytomegalovirus-associated.

13 Jbeta primers and 60 Vbeta primers were used for the PCR. Profiled with immunoSEQ multiplex PCR; TCRdb holds only in-frame clones, not every one. The sample carries roughly 80,000 clones, 65% to 70% recorded once. About this clone itself: The target antigen is unknown.

Donors showed nominal health when sampled, although they likely had unrecorded immune exposures. Source material: PBMCs. The chain links TRBV27 to TRBJ2-1; TRBD1 matches at 8 bases. The source is a woman in her forties or fifties in good health and CMV-seropositive. CDR3 nucleotides: TGTGCCAGCAGTTACCCCCGGACAGGGATGGATGAGCAGTTCTTC. Its translation: CASSYPRTGMDEQFF.